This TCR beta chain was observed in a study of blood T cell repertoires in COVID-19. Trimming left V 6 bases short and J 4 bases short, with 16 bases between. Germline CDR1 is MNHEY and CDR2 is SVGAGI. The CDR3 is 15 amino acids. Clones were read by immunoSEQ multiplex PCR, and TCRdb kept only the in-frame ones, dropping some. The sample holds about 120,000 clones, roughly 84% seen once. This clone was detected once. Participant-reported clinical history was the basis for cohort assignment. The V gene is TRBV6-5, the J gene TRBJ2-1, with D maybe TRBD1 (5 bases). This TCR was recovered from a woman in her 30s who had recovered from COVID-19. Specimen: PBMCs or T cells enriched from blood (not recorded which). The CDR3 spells CASRISDIVYNEQFF. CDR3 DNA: TGTGCCAGCAGGATCTCGGACATCGTATACAATGAGCAGTTCTTC.